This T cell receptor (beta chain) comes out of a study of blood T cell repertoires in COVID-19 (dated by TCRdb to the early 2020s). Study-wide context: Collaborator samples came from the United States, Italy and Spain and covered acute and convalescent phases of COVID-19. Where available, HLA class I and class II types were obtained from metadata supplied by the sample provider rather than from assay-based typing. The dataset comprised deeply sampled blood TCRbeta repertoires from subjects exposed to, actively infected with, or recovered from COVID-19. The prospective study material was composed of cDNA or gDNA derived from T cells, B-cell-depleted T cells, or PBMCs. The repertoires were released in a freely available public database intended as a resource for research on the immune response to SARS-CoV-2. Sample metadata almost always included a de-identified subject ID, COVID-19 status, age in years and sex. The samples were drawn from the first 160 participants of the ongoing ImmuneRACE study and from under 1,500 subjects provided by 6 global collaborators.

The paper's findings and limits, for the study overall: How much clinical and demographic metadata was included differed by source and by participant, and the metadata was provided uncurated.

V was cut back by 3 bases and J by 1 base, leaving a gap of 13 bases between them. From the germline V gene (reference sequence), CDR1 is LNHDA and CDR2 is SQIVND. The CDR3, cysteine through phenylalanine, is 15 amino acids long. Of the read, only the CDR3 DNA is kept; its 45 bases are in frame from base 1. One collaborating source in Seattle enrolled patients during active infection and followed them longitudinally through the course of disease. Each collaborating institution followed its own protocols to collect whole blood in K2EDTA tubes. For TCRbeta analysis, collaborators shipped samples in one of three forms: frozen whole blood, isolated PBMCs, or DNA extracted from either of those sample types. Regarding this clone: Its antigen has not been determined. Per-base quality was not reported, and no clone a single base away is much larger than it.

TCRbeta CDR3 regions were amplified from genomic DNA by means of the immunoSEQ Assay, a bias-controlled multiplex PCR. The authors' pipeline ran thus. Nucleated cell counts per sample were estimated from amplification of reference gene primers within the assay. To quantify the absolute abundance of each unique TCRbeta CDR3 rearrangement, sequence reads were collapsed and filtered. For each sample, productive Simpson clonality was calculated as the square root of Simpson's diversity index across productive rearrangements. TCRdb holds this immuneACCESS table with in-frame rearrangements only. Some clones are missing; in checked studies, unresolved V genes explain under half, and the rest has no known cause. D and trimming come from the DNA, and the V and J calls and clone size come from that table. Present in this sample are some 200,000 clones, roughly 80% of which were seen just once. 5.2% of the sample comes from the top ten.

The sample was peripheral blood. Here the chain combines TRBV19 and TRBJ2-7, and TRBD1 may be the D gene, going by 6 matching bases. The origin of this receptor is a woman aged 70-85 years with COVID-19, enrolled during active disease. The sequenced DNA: TGTGCCAGTAGTATTTCAACAGGGAGATCCTACGAGCAGTACTTC. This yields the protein CASSISTGRSYEQYF.